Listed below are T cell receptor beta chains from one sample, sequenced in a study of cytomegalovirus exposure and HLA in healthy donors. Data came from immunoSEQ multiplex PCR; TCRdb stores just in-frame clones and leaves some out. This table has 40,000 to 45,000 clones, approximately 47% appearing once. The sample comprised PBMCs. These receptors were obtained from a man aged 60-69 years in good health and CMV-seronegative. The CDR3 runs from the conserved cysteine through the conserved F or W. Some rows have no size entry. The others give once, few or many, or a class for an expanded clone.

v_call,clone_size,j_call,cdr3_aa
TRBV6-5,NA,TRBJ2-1,CASSYSMGSSYNEQFF
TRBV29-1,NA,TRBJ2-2,CSVSTVVANTGELFF
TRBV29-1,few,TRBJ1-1,CSSYVMNTEAFF
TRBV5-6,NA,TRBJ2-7,CASSFRGEQYF
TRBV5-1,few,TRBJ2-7,CASSYGLAGGSYEQYF
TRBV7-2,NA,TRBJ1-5,CASSVGQHNQPQHF
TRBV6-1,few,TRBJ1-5,CASSLTGEVQPQHF
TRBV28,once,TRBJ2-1,CASSQLASGKNEQFF
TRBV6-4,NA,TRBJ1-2,CASSARGDHGGYTF
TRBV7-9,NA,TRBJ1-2,CASSVHLNYGYTF
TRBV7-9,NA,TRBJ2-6,CASSFIGVPGANVLTF
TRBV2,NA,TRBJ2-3,CASRDSGSRDTQYF
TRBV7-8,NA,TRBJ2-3,CASSFFLGQMQYF
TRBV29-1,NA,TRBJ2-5,CSVVPPTQETQYF
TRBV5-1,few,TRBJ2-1,CASSLDRGTEQFF
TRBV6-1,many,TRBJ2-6,CASSEGTSGANVLTF
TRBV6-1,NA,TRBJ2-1,CASSEYGGNEQFF
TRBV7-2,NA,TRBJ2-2,CASSDLRGLMAGELFF
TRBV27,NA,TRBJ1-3,CASSPREGDTIYF
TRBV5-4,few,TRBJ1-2,CASSPGTRDYGYTF
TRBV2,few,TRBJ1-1,CASSEEAGEGTEAFF
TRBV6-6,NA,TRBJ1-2,CASARDSRSNYGYTF
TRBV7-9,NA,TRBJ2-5,CASSPGTAQETQYF
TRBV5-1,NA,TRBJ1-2,CASSLEQEFYGYTF
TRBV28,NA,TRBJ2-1,CASRTSGGSNEQFF
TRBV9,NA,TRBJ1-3,CASSVATGIGNTIYF
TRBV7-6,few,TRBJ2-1,CASSLYRETEQFF
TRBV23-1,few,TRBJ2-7,CASSQTRGYEQYF
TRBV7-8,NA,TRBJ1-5,CASSYETAYSNQPQHF
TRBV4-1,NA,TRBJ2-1,CASSQVAGNAYNEQFF
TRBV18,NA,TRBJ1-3,CASSPTGSGNTIYF
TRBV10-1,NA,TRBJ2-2,CASSERQGSGELFF
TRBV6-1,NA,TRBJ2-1,CASRELAGVNEQFF
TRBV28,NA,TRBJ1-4,CASSFPGQENEKLFF
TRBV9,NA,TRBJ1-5,CASSVAGADQPQHF
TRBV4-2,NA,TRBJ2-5,CASSQPGGSEETQYF
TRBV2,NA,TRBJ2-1,CASCWSSGYNEQFF
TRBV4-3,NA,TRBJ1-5,CASSQERQGAYQPQHF
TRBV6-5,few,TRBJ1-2,CASRGQGPLVGGYTF
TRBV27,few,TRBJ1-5,CATSRGNQPQHF
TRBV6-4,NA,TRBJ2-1,CASSRGLAGGNEQFF
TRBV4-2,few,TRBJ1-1,CASSPGQGSLTEAFF
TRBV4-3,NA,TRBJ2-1,CASSQGSGRSNEQFF
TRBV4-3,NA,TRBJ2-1,CASSQDLPGLAGGEQFF
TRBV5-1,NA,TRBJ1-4,CASHSGQRNEKLFF
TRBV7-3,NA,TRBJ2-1,CASSLGDRSDEQFF
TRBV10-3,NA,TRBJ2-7,CAISESTGGAYEQYF
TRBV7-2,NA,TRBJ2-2,CASSRTSGGNTGELFF
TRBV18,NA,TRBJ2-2,CASSPRPSGVAEPRQSNTGELFF
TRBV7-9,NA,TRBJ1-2,CASRRERKANYGYTF
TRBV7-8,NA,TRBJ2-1,CASSLGPGQGENEQFF
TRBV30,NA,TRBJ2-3,CAWTSGGTDTQYF
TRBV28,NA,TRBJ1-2,CASVWGGSGFGYGYTF
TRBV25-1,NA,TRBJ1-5,CASSEGGRPNQPQHF
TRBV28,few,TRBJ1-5,CASRRDRGSQPQHF
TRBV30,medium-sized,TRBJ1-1,CAWRAILRIEAFF
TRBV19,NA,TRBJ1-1,CASRQPVNTEAFF
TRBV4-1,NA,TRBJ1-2,CASSRADSSDGYTF